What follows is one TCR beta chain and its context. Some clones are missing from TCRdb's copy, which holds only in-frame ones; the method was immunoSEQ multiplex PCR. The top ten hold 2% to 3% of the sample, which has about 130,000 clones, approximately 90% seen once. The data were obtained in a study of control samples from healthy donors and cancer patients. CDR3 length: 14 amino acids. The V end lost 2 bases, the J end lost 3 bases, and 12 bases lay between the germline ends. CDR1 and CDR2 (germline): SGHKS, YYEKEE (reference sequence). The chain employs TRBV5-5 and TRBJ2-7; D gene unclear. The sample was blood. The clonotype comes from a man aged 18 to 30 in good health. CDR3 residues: CASSFRFDNYEQYV. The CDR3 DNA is TGTGCCAGCAGCTTCCGGTTTGACAACTACGAGCAGTACGTC.